This TCR beta chain was identified in a study of T cell repertoires in cytomegalovirus infection. Study summary: Based on public TCR beta signatures, there were indications of CMV infection and of a matching HLA type.

Study-wide points: Ex vivo, HLA-C-restricted CMV-specific TCR beta clonotypes prevailed over the rest of the response.

CDR1 SGHVS and CDR2 FNYEAQ come from the germline V gene. The CDR3 contains 15 residues. J lost 0 bases, V lost 5 bases, and 5 bases had no gene match. TCRdb re-analysed the reads in MiXCR, keeping a single row per CDR3 protein. Here the sample spans around 900,000 distinct CDR3 sequences, around 32% being singletons. To note about this clonotype: The antigen remains unidentified.

The specimen was cultured CD8+ T cells from PBMCs, collected from culture after CMV antigen stimulation. This chain connects TRBV7-6 to TRBJ2-3; 7 nucleotides agree with TRBD2. The TCR originated in a human donor in good health (CMV status not recorded). Some clones in this sample may be carry-over from other donors' samples. As DNA, the CDR3 is TGTGCCAGCAGCAGAACTAGCGCTAGCACAGATACGCAGTATTTT. Translated, it gives CASSRTSASTDTQYF.